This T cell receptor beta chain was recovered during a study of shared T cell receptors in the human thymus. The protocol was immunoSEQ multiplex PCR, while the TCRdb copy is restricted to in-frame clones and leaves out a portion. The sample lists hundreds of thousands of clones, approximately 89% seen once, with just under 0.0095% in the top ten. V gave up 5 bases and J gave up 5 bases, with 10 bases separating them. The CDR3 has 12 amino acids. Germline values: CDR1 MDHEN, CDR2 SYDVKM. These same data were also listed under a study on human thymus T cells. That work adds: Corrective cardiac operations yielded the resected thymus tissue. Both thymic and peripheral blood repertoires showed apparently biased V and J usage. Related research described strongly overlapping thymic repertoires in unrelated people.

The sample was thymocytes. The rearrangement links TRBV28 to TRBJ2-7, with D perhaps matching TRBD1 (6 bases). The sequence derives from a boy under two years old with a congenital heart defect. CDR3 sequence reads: CASSGYRDEQYF. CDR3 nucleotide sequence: TGTGCCAGCAGTGGTTACAGGGACGAGCAGTACTTC.